The clone carrying this TCR beta chain was recorded a few times. Its antigen is still unknown. This entry comes from a study of naive and memory T cell subsets. Trimming removed 8 bases at V and 3 bases at J, with 14 bases between. The CDR3 is 14 amino acids. The study, taken as a whole, reports: Gini index rose across naive, CM, EM and EMRA in CD4 and CD8.

Cells stained for CD3, CD4, CD8, CD45RA and CD27 were sorted into four subsets. An equimolar mix of two oligonucleotides served as the beta constant-region primer for TRBC1 and TRBC2. TCRdb re-analysed the UMI-ligation and nested PCR reads in MiXCR, keeping a single row per CDR3 protein. The repertoire holds under 150,000 distinct CDR3 sequences, with about 15% as singletons. The source of this sequence is a human donor in good health. The genes are TRBV12-3 or TRBV12-4 and TRBJ2-1; D is possibly TRBD1 or TRBD2 (5 bases each). Input material: naive CD4+ T cells from blood. The CDR3, as DNA: TGTGCCAGCTACAGAGGGGTTTTCTACAATGAGCAGTTCTTC. This translates into CASYRGVFYNEQFF.